A selection of T cell receptor beta chains follows, all from one sample in a study of blood T cell repertoires in COVID-19. Using immunoSEQ multiplex PCR, the repertoire was profiled, and TCRdb retains in-frame clones only, with some absent. The data contain about 260,000 clones, around 90% of them singletons. Sequencing used PBMCs or T cells enriched from blood (not recorded which). These receptors were taken from a woman between 50 and 59 years old who had recovered from COVID-19. The CDR3 runs from the conserved cysteine through the conserved F or W. Each record gives: V gene, clone size, D gene, J gene, CDR3 DNA, CDR3 protein. The D gene is left open where the match is weak. Size is omitted from some rows. Given values are once, few, many or a class for expanded clones.

TRBV30	-	TRBD1	TRBJ2-1	TGTGCCTGGAGAAGATCCGGGACAGGGGGCTACAATGAGCAGTTCTTC	CAWRRSGTGGYNEQFF
TRBV5-4	-	-	TRBJ2-1	TGTGCCAGCAGCTTAGGGCGGGGTGAGCAGTTCTTC	CASSLGRGEQFF
TRBV27	-	-	TRBJ1-1	TGTGCCAGCAGTCTTCAGGGAGGGGGTGAAGCTTTCTTT	CASSLQGGGEAFF
TRBV5-5	-	-	TRBJ2-7	TGTGCCAGCAGCTTAAGGTATTACCGGGACACATACTACGAGCAGTACTTC	CASSLRYYRDTYYEQYF
TRBV7-2	-	TRBD2	TRBJ2-2	TGTGCCAGCAGCCTACGGACTAGCGGGAGTGGAACCGGGGAGCTGTTTTTT	CASSLRTSGSGTGELFF
TRBV5-4	once	TRBD2	TRBJ2-1	TGTGCCAGCAGCTTGGCCCGCCTAGCGGGAGTAAGCTCCTACAATGAGCAGTTCTTC	CASSLARLAGVSSYNEQFF
TRBV7-3	-	TRBD2	TRBJ2-3	TGTGCCAGCAGCCCGGGACTATCTAGAAACACAGATACGCAGTATTTT	CASSPGLSRNTDTQYF
TRBV5-1	-	-	TRBJ2-7	TGCGCCAGCAGCGAAGACTACTACGAGCAGTACTTC	CASSEDYYEQYF
TRBV9	few	-	TRBJ2-7	TGTGCCAGCAGCGTTGGGAGTGTAGCCTACGAGCAGTACTTC	CASSVGSVAYEQYF
TRBV9	-	TRBD1	TRBJ1-2	TGTGCCAGCAGCGTACGGGACAGCCACTATTCTATGGATGGCTACACCTTC	CASSVRDSHYSMDGYTF
TRBV10-2	-	-	TRBJ2-7	TGCGCCAGCAGTGACCCCGGACTCCCGAAGGTCTACGAGCAGTACTTC	CASSDPGLPKVYEQYF
TRBV7-3	-	TRBD2	TRBJ2-2	TGTGCCAGCAGTCCTACTAGCGGGAGGATTACCGGGGAGCTGTTTTTT	CASSPTSGRITGELFF
TRBV5-4	-	TRBD1	TRBJ1-1	TGTGCCAGCAGCTTAGGACAGGAGAGGAACACTGAAGCTTTCTTT	CASSLGQERNTEAFF
TRBV5-1	-	-	TRBJ2-3	TGCGCCAGCCGAGATGCGCGGGCAGATACGCAGTATTTT	CASRDARADTQYF
TRBV6-5	-	TRBD2	TRBJ2-7	TGTGCCAGCAGTTATGGGACTAGCGGGAGGTGGGAGCAGTACTTC	CASSYGTSGRWEQYF